One and the same sample provided the 27 T cell receptor beta chains below, sequenced in a study of cytomegalovirus exposure and HLA in healthy donors listed by TCRdb under 2017. The library was generated by the immunoSEQ multiplex PCR assay. A mixture of 60 forward primers for TCR Vbeta segments and 13 reverse primers for TCR Jbeta segments was used in the multiplex PCR. Not all clones reach the TCRdb copy of this immuneACCESS table, which keeps in-frame sequences only. Checked studies attribute under half of the gap to unresolved V genes and leave the rest unexplained. The sample yields roughly 99,000 clones; more than 70% were counted once. The ten largest clones capture 7.8% of the sample. The sample was PBMCs. These receptors all stem from a man aged 25-45 years in good health and CMV-seronegative.

This chain joins TRBV19 and TRBJ2-3; 7 bases match TRBD1. CDR3 size: 13 residues. Germline assignment: CDR1 LNHDA and CDR2 SQIVND (reference sequence). Germline trimming cut 10 bases from V and 1 base from J; bases unmatched to any gene: 5. CDR3 DNA sequence: TGTGCCACCTATGACAGGGGCACAGATACGCAGTATTTT. It specifies CATYDRGTDTQYF.

V usage is TRBV5-1 and J usage is TRBJ2-1, with D uncertain. This CDR3 comprises 15 residues. CDR1 is SGHRS, CDR2 YFSETQ, per germline. V shed 1 base and J shed 0 bases, with 8 bases lying between them. CDR3 in amino acids: CASSLTAHSYNEQFF. The CDR3, as DNA: TGCGCCAGCAGCTTGACAGCCCACTCCTACAATGAGCAGTTCTTC.

The chain links TRBV6-1 to TRBJ1-4; 9 bases agree with TRBD1. V was pared by 6 bases and J by 8 bases, with 7 bases of the junction left unmatched. CDR3 length equals 14 residues. The germline V gene encodes CDR1 MNHNS and CDR2 SASEGT. DNA for the CDR3: TGTGCCAGCAGCGTAGGGACAGGGAGGGAAAAACTGTTTTTT. This gives the protein CASSVGTGREKLFF.

CDR3 residues: CASSWGTGQNTEAFF. Here the CDR3 DNA reads TGTGCCAGCAGCTGGGGAACAGGGCAGAACACTGAAGCTTTCTTT. The chain uses TRBV5-4 and TRBJ1-1; D is perhaps TRBD1 (6 bases). CDR1 and CDR2 (germline): SGHNT, YYREEE (reference sequence). The V end was cut by 3 bases, the J end by 1 base, with 13 bases between. The CDR3 covers 15 residues.

The chain combines TRBV28 with TRBJ2-7; a weak D match, TRBD1 (6 bases). The CDR3 loop spans 13 amino acids. Germline V lookup: CDR1 MDHEN, CDR2 SYDVKM. Trimming took 5 bases from V and 9 from J, leaving 17 bases between them. Here the CDR3 reads CASSPPQGFRQYF. For the CDR3, the DNA is TGTGCCAGCAGTCCCCCCCAGGGGTTTCGGCAGTACTTC.

This clone came up a few times. The J gene is TRBJ2-1, the V gene TRBV10-1; 9 bases match TRBD1. The J segment lost 9 bases and the V segment lost 6 bases, leaving 3 bases of the junction unmatched. Germline V CDR1 and CDR2: WNHNN, SYGVQD (reference sequence). The CDR3 covers 12 residues. For the CDR3, the DNA is TGCGCCAGCAGCGGGACAGGGATTGAGCAGTTCTTC. Translated: CASSGTGIEQFF.

V usage is TRBV28 and J usage is TRBJ2-3, with 9 bases lining up with TRBD2. CDR3 length: 14 residues. J gave up 5 bases and V 7 bases, and 7 bases lay outside the gene matches. Germline CDR1 reads MDHEN; CDR2 reads SYDVKM. The CDR3 nucleotides read TGTGCCAGCACTGGCGCGGGGGGGATAGATACGCAGTATTTT. This gives the protein CASTGAGGIDTQYF.

The V and J genes are TRBV5-1 and TRBJ2-7; D possibly corresponds to TRBD2 (5 bases). Germline values: CDR1 SGHRS, CDR2 YFSETQ. The CDR3 is 14 amino acids. V lost 4 bases and J 0 bases, leaving 11 bases between the germline ends. The CDR3 DNA sequence: TGCGCCAGCAGCCCAGGAGCGGCCTCCTACGAGCAGTACTTC. It is translated as CASSPGAASYEQYF.

The chain is built from TRBV5-1 and TRBJ2-3; 9 nucleotides align to TRBD2. This CDR3 region has 15 residues. Trimming at V came to 6 bases and at J to 6 bases, leaving 11 bases not matched to a gene. Germline assignment: CDR1 SGHRS and CDR2 YFSETQ. CDR3 sequence reads: CASTGTSSLVDTQYF. The CDR3 coding sequence is TGCGCCAGCACCGGGACTAGCTCGCTCGTCGATACGCAGTATTTT.

The chain carries TRBV5-4 and TRBJ2-2, with 9 bases fitting TRBD2. Trimming took 4 bases from V and 1 from J; bases not matched to a gene: 2. Germline loops: CDR1 SGHNT, CDR2 YYREEE (reference sequence). This CDR3 region has 15 residues. The CDR3 coding sequence is TGTGCCAGCAGCCCGACTAGCGGGAACACCGGGGAGCTGTTTTTT. Amino acids: CASSPTSGNTGELFF.

The chain couples TRBV20-1 to TRBJ1-1; the D is unclear. The V and J ends lost 3 bases and 2 bases respectively, with 4 bases between them. Germline V gene lookup returns CDR1 DFQATT and CDR2 SNEGSKA (reference sequence). This CDR3 has 11 residues. The CDR3 nucleotides are TGCAGTGCTAGCCAAAACACTGAAGCTTTCTTT. Encoded protein: CSASQNTEAFF.

The chain is built from TRBV7-2 and TRBJ2-2; D is perhaps TRBD1 (6 bases). Germline V gene sequence: CDR1 SGHTA, CDR2 FQGNSA. V was shortened by 8 bases and J by 3 bases, with 16 bases between the two germline ends. The CDR3 spans 15 residues. For the CDR3, the DNA is TGTGCCAGCTCTCAGGGGTGGGATGACACCGGGGAGCTGTTTTTT. Its translation is CASSQGWDDTGELFF.

The chain combines TRBV30 with TRBJ2-5, with 7 bases identical to TRBD1. Germline CDR1 is GTSNPN and CDR2 is SVGIG (reference sequence). The CDR3 sequence is 15 residues long. V shed 1 base, J shed 4 bases, and the junction held 9 bases outside the gene matches. The CDR3, as DNA: TGTGCCTGGAGTGAACCGGGACAGAGGGCAGAGACCCAGTACTTC. The encoded protein is CAWSEPGQRAETQYF.

The V and J genes are TRBV6-1 and TRBJ2-7; D is uncertain. The V end lost 4 bases, the J end lost 5 bases, and 12 bases lay between the germline ends. CDR3 length equals 13 residues. The germline CDR1 and CDR2 sequences are MNHNS and SASEGT. CDR3 nucleotide sequence: TGTGCCAGCAGTGCCCCCAGTACCCACGAGCAGTACTTC. Protein: CASSAPSTHEQYF.

This rearrangement joins TRBV6-5 to TRBJ1-1; 8 bases are a match to TRBD1. Germline assignment: CDR1 MNHEY and CDR2 SVGAGI. The trim removed 6 bases at V and 2 bases at J, leaving 8 bases unmatched. This CDR3 has 15 amino acids. The CDR3 sequence is CASSPPGTGNTEAFF. The CDR3 bases are TGTGCCAGCAGCCCCCCCGGGACAGGTAACACTGAAGCTTTCTTT.

This chain uses TRBV5-1 with TRBJ2-6; 10 nucleotides agree with TRBD1. V dropped 4 bases and J dropped 3; count of bases not matched to a gene: 7. The CDR3 loop spans 17 amino acids. Germline V lookup: CDR1 SGHRS, CDR2 YFSETQ. CDR3 DNA sequence: TGCGCCAGCAGCCCGACAGGGGGCTCCCGTGGGGCCAACGTCCTGACTTTC. As protein: CASSPTGGSRGANVLTF.

This sequence joins TRBV27 and TRBJ1-2; 8 bases align to TRBD1. This CDR3 spans 15 amino acids. The germline gives CDR1 MNHEY, CDR2 SMNVEV (reference sequence). The V segment lost 4 bases and the J segment 5 bases; nucleotides outside the gene matches: 9. Here the CDR3 reads CASSYGTGGPYGYTF. The CDR3 DNA is TGTGCCAGCAGTTATGGGACAGGAGGCCCATATGGCTACACCTTC.

This clone was detected only a few times. The rearrangement links TRBV4-2 to TRBJ2-1; D perhaps matches TRBD2 (7 bases). The CDR3 length is 16 residues. V lost 3 bases, J lost 4 bases, and 16 bases lay in between. Germline CDR1 and CDR2: LGHNA and YNFKEQ. As DNA, the CDR3 is TGTGCCAGCAGCCAGGGAGGGGGGGGGTCGTACAATGAGCAGTTCTTC. This sequence encodes CASSQGGGGSYNEQFF.

The J gene is TRBJ1-2, the V gene TRBV11-2; D is unclear. Trimming removed 2 bases at V and 5 bases at J, with 12 bases between. This CDR3 region has 14 residues. Looked up from germline, CDR1 is SGHAT and CDR2 is FQNNGV. DNA for the CDR3: TGTGCCAGCAGCTTATTTCAGGCGGGATATGGCTACACCTTC. It specifies CASSLFQAGYGYTF.

V is TRBV5-6 and J is TRBJ2-5, with D perhaps TRBD2 (5 bases). The tail of the sequence fits TRBJ2-7 better, so the J call may be wrong. This CDR3 comprises 15 residues. CDR1 and CDR2 (germline): SGHDT, YYEEEE. CDR3 sequence reads: CASSLQRATAYEQYF. The CDR3 nucleotides read TGTGCCAGCAGCCTACAGAGGGCAACCGCCTACGAGCAGTACTTC.

V gene TRBV27 combines with J gene TRBJ1-3, with TRBD1 identical over 8 bases. CDR3 length: 15 residues. The germline V gene encodes CDR1 MNHEY and CDR2 SMNVEV (reference sequence). Trimming cost V 5 bases and J 5 bases; bases outside gene matches: 8. This chain's CDR3 is CASSQITGGRNTIYF. The CDR3 DNA reads TGTGCCAGCAGTCAGATAACAGGGGGAAGAAACACCATATATTTT.

The chain employs TRBV11-2 and TRBJ2-5; 8 bases agree with TRBD2. Germline V gene data show CDR1 as SGHAT and CDR2 as FQNNGV. Germline trimming cut 4 bases from V and 5 bases from J; bases unmatched to any gene: 3. The CDR3 loop spans 13 amino acids. The CDR3 loop reads CASSWTGGETQYF. CDR3 nucleotide sequence: TGTGCCAGCAGCTGGACGGGAGGGGAGACCCAGTACTTC.

This clone showed up just once. The V call is TRBV6-5, the J call TRBJ2-1, with 8 bases identical to TRBD1. Germline CDR1 and CDR2: MNHEY and SVGAGI. This CDR3 contains 16 residues. V dropped 2 bases and J dropped 1; count of bases not matched to a gene: 4. In nucleotides, the CDR3 is TGTGCCAGCAGTTACATTCAGGGGGCTTCCTACAATGAGCAGTTCTTC. Translating it yields CASSYIQGASYNEQFF.

J is TRBJ2-1 and V is TRBV5-4; TRBD2 matches at 7 bases. This CDR3 comprises 14 residues. The germline gives CDR1 SGHNT, CDR2 YYREEE (reference sequence). The V segment lost 4 bases and the J segment 10 bases; nucleotides outside the gene matches: 11. The CDR3 reads CASSPAERDGEQFF. The DNA of the CDR3 is TGTGCCAGCAGCCCTGCTGAGCGGGATGGCGAGCAGTTCTTC.

The gene calls are TRBV5-5 and TRBJ2-7; D unresolved. CDR1 is SGHKS and CDR2 is YYEKEE in the germline V gene (reference sequence). The CDR3 has 13 amino acids. Trimming removed 2 bases at V and 2 bases at J, with 8 bases between. In DNA form, the CDR3 reads TGTGCCAGCAGCTTCGGTCCTACCTACGAGCAGTACTTC. Residues: CASSFGPTYEQYF.

The chain has TRBV18 and TRBJ1-3, with 9 nucleotides matching TRBD1. The CDR3 totals 15 residues. Germline CDR1 and CDR2: KGHSH and LQKENI. Germline trimming cut 1 base from V and 4 bases from J; bases unmatched to any gene: 2. CDR3 residues: CASSPRTGEGNTIYF. As DNA, the CDR3 is TGTGCCAGCTCACCACGGACAGGGGAAGGAAACACCATATATTTT.

This clone was seen only once. The chain uses TRBV28 and TRBJ1-2; D remains ambiguous. The CDR3 contains 12 residues. From germline, CDR1 is MDHEN and CDR2 SYDVKM. The ends were cut back, 6 bases at V and 2 bases at J, with 7 bases in the middle. CDR3 in amino acids: CASREINYGYTF. DNA for the CDR3: TGTGCCAGCAGGGAGATAAACTATGGCTACACCTTC.